This T cell receptor (beta chain) originates from a study of response to subunit inactivated influenza vaccine. Overall study results and limits: There was a suggestion from the authors that each seasonal influenza vaccination recruits few new T cells.

This clonotype has more than one count but fewer than ten. Its specificity is not known. Germline V gene lookup returns CDR1 MDHEN and CDR2 SYDVKM. CDR3 size: 12 residues. Trimming took off 5 bases at V and 3 bases at J, with 8 bases between the two ends. TCRdb reprocessed the RT-PCR reads via MiXCR and lists one record per CDR3 protein. The sample consists of around 180,000 distinct CDR3 sequences, roughly 8.7% of them appearing once. The gene calls are TRBV28 and TRBJ2-7; no clear D. This receptor was obtained from a man aged 50-60 years who received an inactivated influenza vaccine. Material: non-naive T cells sorted from PBMCs, obtained on the day of vaccination. The CDR3 sequence: CASSPRIYEQYF. The CDR3 bases are TGTGCCAGCAGTCCTCGGATCTACGAGCAGTACTTC.